The subject of this entry is one T cell receptor beta chain. Germline-derived CDR1 and CDR2 are MNHEY and SVGAGI. The CDR3 spans 12 residues. Trimming removed 6 bases from V and 4 bases from J, with 10 bases in between. The data were taken from a study of blood T cell repertoires in COVID-19. How the authors handled the data: Using reference gene primer amplification, nucleated cell counts were estimated. The protocol was immunoSEQ multiplex PCR, while the TCRdb copy is restricted to in-frame clones and leaves out a portion. V, J and clone size are taken as reported in that table, and D and trimming were inferred from the DNA itself. The data contain under 500,000 clones, 70% to 90% of them seen just once; the ten biggest clones take up under 2.5%.

The sequenced sample was PBMCs or T cells enriched from blood (not recorded which). This clonotype was sampled from a woman under 30 with acute COVID-19. The chain has TRBV6-5 and TRBJ2-7; maybe TRBD1 (6 bases). CDR3 sequence: CASRDRAYEQYF. CDR3 DNA sequence: TGTGCCAGCAGGGACAGAGCATACGAGCAGTACTTC.